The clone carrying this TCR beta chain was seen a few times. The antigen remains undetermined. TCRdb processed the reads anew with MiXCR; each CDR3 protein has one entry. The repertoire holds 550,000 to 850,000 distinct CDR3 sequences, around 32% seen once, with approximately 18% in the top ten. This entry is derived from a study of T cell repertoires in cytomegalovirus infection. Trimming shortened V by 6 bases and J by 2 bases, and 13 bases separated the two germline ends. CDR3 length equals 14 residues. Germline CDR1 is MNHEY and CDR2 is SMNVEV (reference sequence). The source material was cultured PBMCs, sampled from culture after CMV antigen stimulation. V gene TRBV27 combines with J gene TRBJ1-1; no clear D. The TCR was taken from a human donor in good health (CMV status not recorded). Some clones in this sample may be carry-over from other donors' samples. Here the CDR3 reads CASSRVGRNTEAFF. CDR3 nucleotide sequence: TGTGCCAGCAGCCGCGTAGGGAGAAACACTGAAGCTTTCTTT.